What follows are 24 T cell receptor beta chains derived from one specimen sequenced in a study of Graves' ophthalmopathy and Graves' hyperthyroidism. From RNA, the CDR3 regions of TCR beta chains were amplified and sequenced. First-round RT-PCR relied on HTBI primers, and a second-round multiplex PCR came next. MiXCR was run by TCRdb on the multiplex PCR reads, yielding one entry per CDR3 protein. The table lists about 220,000 distinct CDR3 sequences, roughly 21% of them singletons, with roughly 40% in the top ten. The sample was peripheral blood. These receptors were collected from a woman between 50 and 59 years old with Graves' ophthalmopathy.

The V and J genes are TRBV15 and TRBJ1-6, with unresolved D. The CDR3 covers 14 residues. Germline V gene lookup returns CDR1 LNHNV and CDR2 YYDKDF (reference sequence). V was cut by 1 base and J by 10 bases, with 11 bases left in between. CDR3 sequence (DNA): TGTGCCACCAGCAGAGGAGGTTCGGGGTCACCCCTCCACTTT. Translating gives CATSRGGSGSPLHF.

At least ten counts were recorded for this clonotype. J is TRBJ1-2 and V is TRBV20-1; TRBD1 matches at 7 bases. Germline-derived CDR1 and CDR2 are DFQATT and SNEGSKA (reference sequence). After removal of 4 bases from V and 2 bases from J, the junction contained 1 base not matched to a gene. The CDR3 has 12 amino acids. The DNA of the CDR3 is TGCAGTGCTAAACAGGGGAACTATGGCTACACCTTC. It yields the protein CSAKQGNYGYTF.

This clonotype was detected ten times or more. The chain recombines TRBV6-5 with TRBJ1-1, with D hard to call. V was trimmed by 1 base and J by 5 bases, leaving 11 bases between them. The germline gives CDR1 MNHEY, CDR2 SVGAGI. The CDR3 is 14 residues long. CDR3 DNA sequence: TGTGCCAGCAGTTACTACATGGAACAGACTGAAGCTTTCTTT. It translates to CASSYYMEQTEAFF.

This clonotype was seen only a few times. The chain is built from TRBV7-4 and TRBJ2-7; 9 bases align to TRBD1. Germline values: CDR1 SGHVT, CDR2 SQSDAQ. Germline trimming cut 0 bases from V and 3 bases from J; bases unmatched to any gene: 24. This CDR3 is built from 22 residues. This CDR3 is CASSLAVRRKPGQGTDIYEQYF. As DNA, the CDR3 is TGTGCCAGCAGCTTAGCGGTAAGAAGGAAGCCGGGACAGGGTACAGACATCTACGAGCAGTACTTC.

About this clonotype itself: A much larger clone differs from this one at a single base, so this may be a read error. The CDR3 protein is CSVDRGGVEQYF. The CDR3 region has the DNA TGCAGCGTTGATAGGGGCGGCGTCGAGCAGTACTTC. The chain joins TRBV29-1 to TRBJ2-7; D perhaps matches TRBD1 (5 bases). In germline, CDR1 is SQVTM, CDR2 ANQGSEA. Trimming took 3 bases from V and 6 from J, leaving 12 bases between them. This CDR3 is 12 amino acids long.

In its sample, this clonotype was seen many times. The chain joins TRBV19 to TRBJ2-7; 11 nucleotides agree with TRBD2. CDR3 length equals 17 residues. From germline, CDR1 is LNHDA and CDR2 SQIVND (reference sequence). With 1 base clipped from V and 2 bases from J, the junction kept 7 bases outside the gene matches. The CDR3 reads CASSIGLAGGVAYEQYF. For the CDR3, the DNA is TGTGCCAGTAGTATAGGTCTAGCGGGAGGAGTGGCCTACGAGCAGTACTTC.

This clonotype was counted at least ten times. The V gene is TRBV5-1, the J gene TRBJ2-3; 10 bases fit TRBD2. The V segment lost 0 bases and the J segment 3 bases; nucleotides outside the gene matches: 13. Germline CDR1 SGHRS, CDR2 YFSETQ. This CDR3 has 19 amino acids. The CDR3 DNA reads as TGCGCCAGCAGCTTGGTTTCTAGCGGGAGAGGGGGAAGTACAGATACGCAGTATTTT. Residues: CASSLVSSGRGGSTDTQYF.

This clonotype has ten or more counts. This chain joins TRBV7-9 and TRBJ1-1, with D tentatively TRBD1 (5 bases). CDR3 length: 14 amino acids. Germline V gene sequence: CDR1 SEHNR, CDR2 FQNEAQ (reference sequence). V was pared by 6 bases and J by 4 bases, with 15 bases between. CDR3 loop: CASSERGKGTEAFF. For the CDR3, the DNA is TGTGCCAGCAGTGAGAGGGGCAAAGGCACTGAAGCTTTCTTT. The full variable domain, with the rest looked up from reference TRBV7-9 and TRBJ1-1, is DTGVSQNPRHKITKRGQNVTFRCDPISEHNRLYWYRQTLGQGPEFLTYFQNEAQLEKSRLLSDRFSAERPKGSFSTLEIQRTEQGDSAMYLCASSERGKGTEAFFGQGTRLTVV.

In its sample, this clonotype was seen many times. The chain uses TRBV28 and TRBJ1-2; weak D call: TRBD1 (5 bases). Trimming left V 6 bases short and J 5 bases short, with 7 bases between. The CDR3 has 11 residues. Germline assignment: CDR1 MDHEN and CDR2 SYDVKM. Here the CDR3 reads CASRQGYGYTF. DNA for the CDR3: TGTGCCAGCAGGCAGGGTTATGGCTACACCTTC.

This clonotype was observed many times. The V gene is TRBV7-9, the J gene TRBJ2-7; TRBD1 matches 8 bases. CDR1 SEHNR and CDR2 FQNEAQ come from the germline V gene (reference sequence). V trimming: 5 bases; J trimming: 5 bases; junction bases outside the gene matches: 11. There are 15 residues in the CDR3. The CDR3 DNA reads as TGTGCCAGCAGCCCAAGTCTGGACAGGGACCACGAGCAGTACTTC. Translated: CASSPSLDRDHEQYF.

The chain has TRBV28 and TRBJ1-6, with D maybe TRBD1 (6 bases). Deletions cut 3 bases from V and 9 bases from J, with 12 bases between. The CDR3 extends over 14 amino acids. Germline CDR1 is MDHEN and CDR2 is SYDVKM. CDR3 region: CASSFAGAGSPLHF. CDR3 bases: TGTGCCAGCAGTTTTGCAGGGGCCGGTTCACCCCTCCACTTT. The full variable domain, its missing parts supplied by reference TRBV28 and TRBJ1-6, is DVKVTQSSRYLVKRTGEKVFLECVQDMDHENMFWYRQDPGLGLRLIYFSYDVKMKEKGDIPEGYSVSREKKERFSLILESASTNQTSMYLCASSFAGAGSPLHFGNGTRLTVT.

In this sample, this clonotype turned up many times. The chain links TRBV10-2 to TRBJ1-1; 11 bases match TRBD1. Losses at the gene ends were 7 bases for V and 5 bases for J; bases not matched to a gene: 3. This CDR3 contains 13 residues. Germline CDR1 WSHSY, CDR2 SAAADI. Here the CDR3 reads CASTDRGLTEAFF. In DNA form, the CDR3 reads TGCGCCAGCACGGACAGGGGGCTTACTGAAGCTTTCTTT.

This clonotype occurred many times. CDR3 in amino acids: CAISEWQNQETQYF. CDR3 bases: TGTGCCATCAGTGAGTGGCAGAATCAAGAGACCCAGTACTTC. V is TRBV10-3 and J is TRBJ2-5; D unclear. Between the trimmed V and J ends, which lost 1 base and 2 bases, there was a span of 8 bases. The CDR3 loop spans 14 amino acids. Germline V lookup: CDR1 ENHRY, CDR2 SYGVKD.

In this sample, this clonotype turned up many times. J is TRBJ2-7 and V is TRBV7-2, with 9 bases identical to TRBD2. The V gene's germline CDR1 is SGHTA and CDR2 FQGNSA. V shed 3 bases and J 3 bases; nucleotides not matched to a gene: 6. The CDR3 is made up of 15 amino acids. For the CDR3, the DNA is TGTGCCAGCAGCTTTTCTAGCGGGACTCACTACGAGCAGTACTTC. Protein: CASSFSSGTHYEQYF.

Many counts were recorded for this clonotype. This CDR3 reads CSARTSLYEQYF. The DNA of the CDR3 is TGCAGTGCAAGGACTAGTCTCTACGAGCAGTACTTC. The chain carries TRBV20-1 and TRBJ2-7; 7 bases are a match to TRBD2. Per germline, CDR1 DFQATT and CDR2 SNEGSKA (reference sequence). This CDR3 spans 12 amino acids. V was clipped by 6 bases and J by 3 bases; unmatched bases: 5.

This clonotype has a count of ten or more. This chain links TRBV20-1 with TRBJ2-5, with TRBD2 matching 8 bases. Germline CDR1 and CDR2: DFQATT and SNEGSKA (reference sequence). CDR3 length: 14 residues. J lost 1 base, V lost 3 bases, and 4 bases had no gene match. The CDR3 is CSASGRASQETQYF. The CDR3 region has the DNA TGCAGTGCTAGCGGGAGGGCCTCCCAAGAGACCCAGTACTTC.

This clonotype was seen ten or more times. The V call is TRBV12-3 or TRBV12-4, the J call TRBJ1-5, with TRBD1 matching over 8 bases. The CDR3 loop spans 15 amino acids. V was clipped by 4 bases and J by 4 bases; unmatched bases: 6. The CDR3 is CASSYPGGANQPQHF. The CDR3 DNA reads TGTGCCAGCAGTTACCCAGGGGGCGCGAATCAGCCCCAGCATTTT.

The sample holds a few counts of this clonotype. The rearrangement links TRBV3-1 to TRBJ2-7; D uncertain. Looked up from germline, CDR1 is LGHDT and CDR2 is YNNKEL (reference sequence). Trimming shortened V by 4 bases and J by 6 bases, and 7 bases separated the two germline ends. The CDR3 totals 11 residues. CDR3 sequence reads: CASSRDSEQYF. CDR3 coding DNA: TGTGCCAGCAGCCGCGATAGCGAGCAGTACTTC.

This clonotype was observed once. This sequence joins TRBV7-2 and TRBJ1-5; TRBD1 aligns across 10 bases. This CDR3 has 15 residues. V was pared by 2 bases and J by 7 bases, with 5 bases of the junction left unmatched. Germline V gives CDR1 SGHTA, CDR2 FQGNSA. The CDR3 nucleotides are TGTGCCAGCAGCTTAACGGGGACAGGGGTACAGCCCCAGCATTTT. Translated, it gives CASSLTGTGVQPQHF.

This clonotype has at least ten counts. The chain carries TRBV25-1 and TRBJ1-1; the D gene is possibly TRBD1 (5 bases). The CDR3 length is 14 residues. In germline, CDR1 is MGHDK, CDR2 SYGVNS. Trimming removed 4 bases from V and 2 bases from J, with 11 bases in between. CDR3 residues: CASSAGTGNTEAFF. The CDR3 DNA is TGTGCCAGCAGTGCCGGGACCGGTAACACTGAAGCTTTCTTT.

In its sample, this clonotype was seen many times. This chain uses TRBV7-8 with TRBJ2-7; the D gene is possibly TRBD2 (5 bases). The V end was cut by 1 base, the J end by 2 bases, with 12 bases between. Germline-derived CDR1 and CDR2 are SGHVS and FQNEAQ. The CDR3 has 15 residues. CDR3 in amino acids: CASSLGGYTPYEQYF. In nucleotides, the CDR3 is TGTGCCAGCAGCTTAGGAGGGTATACCCCCTACGAGCAGTACTTC.

This clonotype was observed at least ten times. V and J are TRBV24-1 and TRBJ2-7; D assignment may be TRBD1 or TRBD2 (5 bases each). This CDR3 contains 15 residues. Trimming took off 3 bases at V and 4 bases at J, with 15 bases between the two ends. The germline CDR1 and CDR2 sequences are KGHDR and SFDVKD. The CDR3 protein is CATSDGAVGTYEQYF. The CDR3 region has the DNA TGTGCCACCAGTGATGGAGCGGTGGGGACGTACGAGCAGTACTTC.

Many counts were recorded for this clonotype. The chain is built from TRBV5-1 and TRBJ1-1; 8 bases agree with TRBD1. This CDR3 spans 14 amino acids. The junction had 8 bases not matched to a gene; V was cut back by 4 bases and J by 6 bases. Germline values: CDR1 SGHRS, CDR2 YFSETQ. The CDR3 bases are TGCGCCAGCAGCCTAGGACAGGGTGGGCCTGAAGCTTTCTTT. The encoded protein is CASSLGQGGPEAFF.

The count of this clonotype is one. The chain employs TRBV6-2 or TRBV6-3 and TRBJ2-6; TRBD2 might be the D (6 bases). CDR3 length: 16 amino acids. Trimming took 4 bases from V and 8 from J, leaving 18 bases between them. Germline V gives CDR1 MNHEY, CDR2 SVGEGT. The CDR3 coding sequence is TGTGCCAGCAGTTGGGAGGCATCCGAAGTGTCCAACGTCCTGACTTTC. This translates into CASSWEASEVSNVLTF.